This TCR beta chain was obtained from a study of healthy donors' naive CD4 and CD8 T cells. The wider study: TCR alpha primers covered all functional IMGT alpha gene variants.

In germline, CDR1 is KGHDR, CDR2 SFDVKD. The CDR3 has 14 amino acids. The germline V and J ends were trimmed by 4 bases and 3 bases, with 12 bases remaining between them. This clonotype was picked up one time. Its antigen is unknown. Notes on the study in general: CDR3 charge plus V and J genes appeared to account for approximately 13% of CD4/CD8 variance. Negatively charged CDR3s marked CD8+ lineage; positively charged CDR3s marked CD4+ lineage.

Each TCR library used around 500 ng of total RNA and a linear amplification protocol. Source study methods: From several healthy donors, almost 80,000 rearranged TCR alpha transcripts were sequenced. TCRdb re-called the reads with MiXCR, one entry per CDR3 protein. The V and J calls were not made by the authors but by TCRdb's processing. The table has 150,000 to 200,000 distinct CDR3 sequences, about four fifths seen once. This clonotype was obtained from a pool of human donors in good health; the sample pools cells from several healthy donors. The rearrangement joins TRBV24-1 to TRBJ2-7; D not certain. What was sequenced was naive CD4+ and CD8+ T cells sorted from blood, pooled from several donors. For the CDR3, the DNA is TGTGCCACCAGTGACCCACTAAAAAACTACGAGCAGTACTTC. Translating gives CATSDPLKNYEQYF.